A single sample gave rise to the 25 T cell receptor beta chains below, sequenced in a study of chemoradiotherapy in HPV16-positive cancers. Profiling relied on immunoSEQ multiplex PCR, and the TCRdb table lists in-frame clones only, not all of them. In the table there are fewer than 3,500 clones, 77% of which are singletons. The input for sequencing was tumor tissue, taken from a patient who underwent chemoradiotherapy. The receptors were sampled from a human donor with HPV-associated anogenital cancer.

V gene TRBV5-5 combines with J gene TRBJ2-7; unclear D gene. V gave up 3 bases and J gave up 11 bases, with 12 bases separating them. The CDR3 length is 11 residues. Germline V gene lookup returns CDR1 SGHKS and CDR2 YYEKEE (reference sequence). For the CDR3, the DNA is TGTGCCAGCAGCTCCCCCGAGGTCAAGTACTTC. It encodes CASSSPEVKYF. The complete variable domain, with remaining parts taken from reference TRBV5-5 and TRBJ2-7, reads DAGVTQSPTHLIKTRGQQVTLRCSPISGHKSVSWYQQVLGQGPQFIFQYYEKEERGRGNFPDRFSARQFPNYSSELNVNALLLGDSALYLCASSSPEVKYFGPGTRLTVT.

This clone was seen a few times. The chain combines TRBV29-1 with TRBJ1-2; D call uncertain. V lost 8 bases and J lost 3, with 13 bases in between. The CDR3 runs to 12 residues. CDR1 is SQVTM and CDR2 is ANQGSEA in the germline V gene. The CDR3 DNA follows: TGCAGCTCCAGGACCGTGGACTATGGCTACACCTTC. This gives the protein CSSRTVDYGYTF.

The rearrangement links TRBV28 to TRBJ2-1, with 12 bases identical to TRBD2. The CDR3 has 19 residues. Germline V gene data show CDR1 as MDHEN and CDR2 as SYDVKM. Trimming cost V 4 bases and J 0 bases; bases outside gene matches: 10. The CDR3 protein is CASSCGTSGRPSSYNEQFF. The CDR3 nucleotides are TGTGCCAGCAGTTGTGGGACTAGCGGGCGCCCGAGCTCCTACAATGAGCAGTTCTTC.

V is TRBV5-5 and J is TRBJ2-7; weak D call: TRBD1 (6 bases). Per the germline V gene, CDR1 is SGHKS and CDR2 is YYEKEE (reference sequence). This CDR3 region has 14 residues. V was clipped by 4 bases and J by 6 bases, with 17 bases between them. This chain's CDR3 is CASSLESGQLEQYF. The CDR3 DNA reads TGTGCCAGCAGCCTGGAATCCGGACAGCTCGAGCAGTACTTC.

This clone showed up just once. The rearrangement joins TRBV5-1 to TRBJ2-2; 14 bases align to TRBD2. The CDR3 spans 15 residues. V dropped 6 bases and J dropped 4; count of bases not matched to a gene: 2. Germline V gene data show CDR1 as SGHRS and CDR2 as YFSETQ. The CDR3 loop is CASNGLAGGTGELFF. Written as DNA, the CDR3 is TGCGCCAGCAACGGACTAGCGGGGGGCACCGGGGAGCTGTTTTTT. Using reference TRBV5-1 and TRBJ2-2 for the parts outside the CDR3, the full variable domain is KAGVTQTPRYLIKTRGQQVTLSCSPISGHRSVSWYQQTPGQGLQFLFEYFSETQRNKGNFPGRFSGRQFSNSRSEMNVSTLELGDSALYLCASNGLAGGTGELFFGEGSRLTVL.

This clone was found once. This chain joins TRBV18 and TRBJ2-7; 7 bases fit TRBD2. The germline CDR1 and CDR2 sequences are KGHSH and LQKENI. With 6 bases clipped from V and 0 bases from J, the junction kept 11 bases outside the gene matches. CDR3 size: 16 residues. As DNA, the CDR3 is TGTGCCAGCTCTCCGCAACTAGCGAAAGGCTCCTACGAGCAGTACTTC. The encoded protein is CASSPQLAKGSYEQYF.

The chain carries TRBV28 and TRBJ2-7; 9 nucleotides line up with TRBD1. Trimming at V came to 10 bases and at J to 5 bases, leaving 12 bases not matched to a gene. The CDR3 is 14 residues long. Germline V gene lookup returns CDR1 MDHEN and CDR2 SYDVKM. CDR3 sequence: CATKQQGAGHEQYF. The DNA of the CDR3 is TGTGCCACCAAACAACAGGGGGCCGGGCACGAGCAGTACTTC.

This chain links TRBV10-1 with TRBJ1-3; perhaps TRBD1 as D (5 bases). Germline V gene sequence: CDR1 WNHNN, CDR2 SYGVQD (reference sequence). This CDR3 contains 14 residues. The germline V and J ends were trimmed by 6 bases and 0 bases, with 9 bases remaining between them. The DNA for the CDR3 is TGCGCCAGCAGCCAAGGGGACTCTGGAAACACCATATATTTT. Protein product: CASSQGDSGNTIYF.

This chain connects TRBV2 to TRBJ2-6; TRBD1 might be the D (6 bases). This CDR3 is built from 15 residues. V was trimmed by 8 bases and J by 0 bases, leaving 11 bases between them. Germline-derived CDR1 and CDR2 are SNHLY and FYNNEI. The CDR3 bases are TGTGCCAGCTCGGACAGAGACTCTGGGGCCAACGTCCTGACTTTC. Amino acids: CASSDRDSGANVLTF.

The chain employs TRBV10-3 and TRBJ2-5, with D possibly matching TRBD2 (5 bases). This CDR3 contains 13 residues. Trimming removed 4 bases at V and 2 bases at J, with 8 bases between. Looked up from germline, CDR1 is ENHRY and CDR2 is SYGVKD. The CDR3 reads CAISGEGQETQYF. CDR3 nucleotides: TGTGCCATCAGTGGCGAGGGACAAGAGACCCAGTACTTC.

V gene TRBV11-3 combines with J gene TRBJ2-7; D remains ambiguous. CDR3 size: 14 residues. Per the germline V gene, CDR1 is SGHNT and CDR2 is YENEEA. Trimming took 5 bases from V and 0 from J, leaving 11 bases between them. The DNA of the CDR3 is TGTGCCAGCAGCCCCTCGCGCGGCTCCTACGAGCAGTACTTC. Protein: CASSPSRGSYEQYF.

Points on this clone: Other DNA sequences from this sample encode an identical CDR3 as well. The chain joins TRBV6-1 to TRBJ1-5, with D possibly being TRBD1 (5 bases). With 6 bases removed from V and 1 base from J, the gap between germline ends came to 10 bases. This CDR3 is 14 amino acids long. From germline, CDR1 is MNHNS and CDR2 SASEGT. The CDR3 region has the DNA TGTGCCAGCAGGGGGGAACAGAGCAATCAGCCCCAGCATTTT. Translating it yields CASRGEQSNQPQHF.

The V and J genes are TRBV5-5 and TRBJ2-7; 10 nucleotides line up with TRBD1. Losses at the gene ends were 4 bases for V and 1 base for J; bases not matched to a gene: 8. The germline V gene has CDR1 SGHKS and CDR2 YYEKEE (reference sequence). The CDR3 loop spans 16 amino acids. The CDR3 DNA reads TGTGCCAGCAGCCCGCCCCCGGGACAGGGGTCCTACGAGCAGTACTTC. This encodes CASSPPPGQGSYEQYF.

CDR3 amino acids: CASSFGGALGANVLTF. Here the CDR3 DNA reads TGTGCCAGCAGCTTCGGGGGGGCGCTTGGGGCCAACGTCCTGACTTTC. J is TRBJ2-6 and V is TRBV7-3, with 8 bases identical to TRBD2. Trimming at V came to 3 bases and at J to 3 bases, leaving 4 bases not matched to a gene. In germline, CDR1 is SGHTA, CDR2 FQGTGA. The CDR3 spans 16 residues.

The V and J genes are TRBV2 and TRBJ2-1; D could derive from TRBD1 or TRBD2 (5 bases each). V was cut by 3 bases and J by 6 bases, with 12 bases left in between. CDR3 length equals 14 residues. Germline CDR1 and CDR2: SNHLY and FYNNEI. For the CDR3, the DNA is TGTGCCAGCAGTGAGGGACGCACCATCAATGAGCAGTTCTTC. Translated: CASSEGRTINEQFF.

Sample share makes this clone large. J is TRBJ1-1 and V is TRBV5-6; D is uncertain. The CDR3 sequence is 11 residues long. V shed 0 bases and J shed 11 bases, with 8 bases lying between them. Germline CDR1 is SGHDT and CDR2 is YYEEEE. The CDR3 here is CASSLGLDAFF. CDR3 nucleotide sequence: TGTGCCAGCAGCTTGGGGTTGGATGCTTTCTTT.

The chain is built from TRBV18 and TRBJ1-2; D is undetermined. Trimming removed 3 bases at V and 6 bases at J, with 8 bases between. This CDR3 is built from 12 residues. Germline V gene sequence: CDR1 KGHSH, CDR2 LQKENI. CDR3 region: CASSPDSHGYTF. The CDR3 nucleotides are TGTGCCAGCTCACCCGATTCTCATGGCTACACCTTC.

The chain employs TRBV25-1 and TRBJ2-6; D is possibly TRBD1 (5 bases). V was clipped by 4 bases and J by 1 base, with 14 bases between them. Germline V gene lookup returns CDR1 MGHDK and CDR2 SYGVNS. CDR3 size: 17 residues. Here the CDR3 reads CASSAQRDSSGANVLTF. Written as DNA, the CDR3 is TGTGCCAGCAGTGCCCAACGCGACAGTTCTGGGGCCAACGTCCTGACTTTC.

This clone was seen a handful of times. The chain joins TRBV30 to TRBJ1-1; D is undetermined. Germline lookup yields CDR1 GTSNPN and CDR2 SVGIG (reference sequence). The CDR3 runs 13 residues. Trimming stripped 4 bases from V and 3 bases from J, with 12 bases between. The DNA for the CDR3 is TGTGCCTGGAAACCTAAGAGGTACACTGAAGCTTTCTTT. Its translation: CAWKPKRYTEAFF. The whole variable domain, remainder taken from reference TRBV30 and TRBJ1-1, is SQTIHQWPATLVQPVGSPLSLECTVEGTSNPNLYWYRQAAGRGLQLLFYSVGIGQISSEVPQNLSASRPQDRQFILSSKKLLLSDSGFYLCAWKPKRYTEAFFGQGTRLTVV.

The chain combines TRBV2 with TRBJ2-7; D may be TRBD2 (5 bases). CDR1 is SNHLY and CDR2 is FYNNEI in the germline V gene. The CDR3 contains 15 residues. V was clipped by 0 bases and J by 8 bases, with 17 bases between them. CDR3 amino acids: CASSEAQDSGLQQYF. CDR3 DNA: TGTGCCAGCAGTGAAGCGCAGGACTCCGGGCTTCAGCAGTACTTC.

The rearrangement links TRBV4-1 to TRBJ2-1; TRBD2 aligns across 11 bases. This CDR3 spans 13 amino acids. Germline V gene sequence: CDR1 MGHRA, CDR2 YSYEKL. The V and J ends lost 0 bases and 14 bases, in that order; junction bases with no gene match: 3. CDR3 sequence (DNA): TGCGCCAGCAGCCAAGAGGGGACTAGCGGAGAGTTCTTC. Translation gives CASSQEGTSGEFF.

Here the CDR3 DNA reads TGTGCCAGCAGCTTACCTCATTCCAGTAGCAATCAGCCCCAGCATTTT. Translated: CASSLPHSSSNQPQHF. The V gene is TRBV11-3, the J gene TRBJ1-5, with D uncertain. Trimming removed 2 bases from V and 0 bases from J, with 11 bases in between. This CDR3 has 16 residues. Germline V gene data show CDR1 as SGHNT and CDR2 as YENEEA.

CDR3 bases: TGTGCCAGGACAATGACAGGCCTGGGGGGATATAGCAATCAGCCCCAGCATTTT. This translates into CARTMTGLGGYSNQPQHF. This chain uses TRBV6-4 with TRBJ1-5; D might be TRBD1 (6 bases). Between the trimmed V and J ends, which lost 9 bases and 0 bases, there was a span of 24 bases. This CDR3 has 18 amino acids. The germline V gene encodes CDR1 MRHNA and CDR2 SNTAGT.

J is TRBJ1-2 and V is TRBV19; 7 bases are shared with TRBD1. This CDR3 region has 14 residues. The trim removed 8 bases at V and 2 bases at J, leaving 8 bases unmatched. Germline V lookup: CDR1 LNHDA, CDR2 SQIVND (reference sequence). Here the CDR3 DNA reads TGTGCCAGTGTAGGAAGGGGGCAGAACTATGGCTACACCTTC. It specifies CASVGRGQNYGYTF.

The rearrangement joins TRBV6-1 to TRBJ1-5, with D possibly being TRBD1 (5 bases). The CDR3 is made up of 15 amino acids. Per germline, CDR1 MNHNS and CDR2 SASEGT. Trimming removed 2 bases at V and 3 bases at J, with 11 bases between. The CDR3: CASSENPGYNQPQHF. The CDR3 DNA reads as TGTGCCAGCAGTGAAAACCCAGGGTACAATCAGCCCCAGCATTTT.